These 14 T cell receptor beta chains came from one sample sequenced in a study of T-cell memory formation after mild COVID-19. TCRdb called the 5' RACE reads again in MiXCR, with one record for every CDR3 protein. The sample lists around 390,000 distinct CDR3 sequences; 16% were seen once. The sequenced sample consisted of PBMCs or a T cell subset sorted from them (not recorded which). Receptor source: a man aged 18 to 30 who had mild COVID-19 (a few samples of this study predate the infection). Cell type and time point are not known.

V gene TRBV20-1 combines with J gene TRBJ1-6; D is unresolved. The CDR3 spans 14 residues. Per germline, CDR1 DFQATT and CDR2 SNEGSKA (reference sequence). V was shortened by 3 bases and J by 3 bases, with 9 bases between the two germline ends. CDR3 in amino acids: CSASLRVYNSPLHF. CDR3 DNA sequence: TGCAGTGCTAGTCTCAGAGTCTATAATTCACCCCTCCACTTT.

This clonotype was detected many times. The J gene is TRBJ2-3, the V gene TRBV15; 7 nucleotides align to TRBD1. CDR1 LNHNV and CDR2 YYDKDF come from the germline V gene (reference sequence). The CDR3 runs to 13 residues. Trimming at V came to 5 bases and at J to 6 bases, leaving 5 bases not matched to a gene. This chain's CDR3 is CATSRQGGDTQYF. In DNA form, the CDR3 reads TGTGCCACCAGCCGACAGGGCGGGGATACGCAGTATTTT.

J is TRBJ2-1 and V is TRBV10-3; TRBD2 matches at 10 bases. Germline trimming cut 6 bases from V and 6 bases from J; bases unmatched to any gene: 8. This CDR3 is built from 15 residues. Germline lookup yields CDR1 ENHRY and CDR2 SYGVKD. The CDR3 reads CAISASGGAGNEQFF. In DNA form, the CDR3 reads TGTGCCATCAGCGCCAGCGGGGGGGCCGGCAATGAGCAGTTCTTC.

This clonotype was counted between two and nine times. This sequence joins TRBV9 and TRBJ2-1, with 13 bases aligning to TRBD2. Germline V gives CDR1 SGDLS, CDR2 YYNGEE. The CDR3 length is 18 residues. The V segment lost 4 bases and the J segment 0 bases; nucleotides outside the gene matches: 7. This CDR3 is CASSPGTSGVSSYNEQFF. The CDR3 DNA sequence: TGTGCCAGCAGCCCCGGGACTAGCGGGGTGAGCTCCTACAATGAGCAGTTCTTC.

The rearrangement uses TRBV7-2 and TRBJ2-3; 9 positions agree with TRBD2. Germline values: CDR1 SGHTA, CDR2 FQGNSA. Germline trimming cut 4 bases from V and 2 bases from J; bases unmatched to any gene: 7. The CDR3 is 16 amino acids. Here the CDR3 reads CASSSVAGGNTDTQYF. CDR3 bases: TGTGCCAGCAGCTCTGTGGCGGGGGGGAACACAGATACGCAGTATTTT.

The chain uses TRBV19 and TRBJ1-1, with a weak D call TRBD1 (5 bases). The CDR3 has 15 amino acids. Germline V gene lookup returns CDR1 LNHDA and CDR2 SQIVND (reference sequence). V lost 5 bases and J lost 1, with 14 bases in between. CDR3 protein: CASSLLWQGNTEAFF. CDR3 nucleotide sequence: TGTGCCAGTAGTTTACTATGGCAGGGGAACACTGAAGCTTTCTTT.

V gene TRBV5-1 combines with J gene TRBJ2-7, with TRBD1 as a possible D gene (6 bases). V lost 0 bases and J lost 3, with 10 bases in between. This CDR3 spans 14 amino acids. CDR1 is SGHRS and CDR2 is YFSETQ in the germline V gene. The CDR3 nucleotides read TGCGCCAGCAGCTTGGGCCCACAGGGCTACGAGCAGTACTTC. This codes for CASSLGPQGYEQYF.

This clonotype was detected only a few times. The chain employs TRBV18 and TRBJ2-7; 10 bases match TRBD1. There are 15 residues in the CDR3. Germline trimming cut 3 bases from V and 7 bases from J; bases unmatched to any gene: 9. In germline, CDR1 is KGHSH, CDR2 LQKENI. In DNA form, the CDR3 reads TGTGCCAGCTCACCGGACAGGGGGTCTGTGTTGGAGCAGTACTTC. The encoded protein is CASSPDRGSVLEQYF. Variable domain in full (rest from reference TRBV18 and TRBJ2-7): NAGVMQNPRHLVRRRGQEARLRCSPMKGHSHVYWYRQLPEEGLKFMVYLQKENIIDESGMPKERFSAEFPKEGPSILRIQQVVRGDSAAYFCASSPDRGSVLEQYFGPGTRLTVT.

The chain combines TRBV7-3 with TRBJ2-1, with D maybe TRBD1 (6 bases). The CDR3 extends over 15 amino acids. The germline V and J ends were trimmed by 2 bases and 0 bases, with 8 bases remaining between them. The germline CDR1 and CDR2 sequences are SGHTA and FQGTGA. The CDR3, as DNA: TGTGCCAGCAGCTTAGGGACAAACTCCTACAATGAGCAGTTCTTC. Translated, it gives CASSLGTNSYNEQFF.

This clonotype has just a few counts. This CDR3 is CASTPPQGETQYF. Here the CDR3 DNA reads TGCGCCAGCACCCCACCTCAGGGGGAGACCCAGTACTTC. The V and J genes are TRBV5-1 and TRBJ2-5; possibly TRBD1 for D (6 bases). There are 13 residues in the CDR3. Germline V gene sequence: CDR1 SGHRS, CDR2 YFSETQ. V lost 6 bases and J 5 bases, leaving 14 bases between the germline ends.

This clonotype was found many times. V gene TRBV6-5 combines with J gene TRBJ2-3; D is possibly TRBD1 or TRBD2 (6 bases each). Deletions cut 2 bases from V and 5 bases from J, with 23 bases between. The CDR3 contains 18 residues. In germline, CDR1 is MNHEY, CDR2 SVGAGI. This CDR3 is CASSYIGGRGGKLDTQYF. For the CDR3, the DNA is TGTGCCAGCAGTTACATTGGGGGGAGAGGGGGGAAATTAGATACGCAGTATTTT.

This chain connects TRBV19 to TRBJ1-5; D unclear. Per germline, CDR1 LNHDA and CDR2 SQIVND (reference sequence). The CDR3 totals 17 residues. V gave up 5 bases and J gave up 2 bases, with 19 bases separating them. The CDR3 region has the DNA TGTGCCAGTAGTCCTGGACTATTAACGGCGGGCAATCAGCCCCAGCATTTT. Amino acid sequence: CASSPGLLTAGNQPQHF. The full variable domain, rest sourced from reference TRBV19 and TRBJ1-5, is DGGITQSPKYLFRKEGQNVTLSCEQNLNHDAMYWYRQDPGQGLRLIYYSQIVNDFQKGDIAEGYSVSREKKESFPLTVTSAQKNPTAFYLCASSPGLLTAGNQPQHFGDGTRLSIL.

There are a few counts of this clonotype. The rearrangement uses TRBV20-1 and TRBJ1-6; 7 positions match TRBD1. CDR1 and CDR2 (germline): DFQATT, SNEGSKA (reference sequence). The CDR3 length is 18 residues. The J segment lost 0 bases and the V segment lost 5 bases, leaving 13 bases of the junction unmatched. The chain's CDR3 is CSAPDRAGSSSYNSPLHF. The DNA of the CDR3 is TGCAGTGCTCCCGACAGGGCCGGCTCGAGCTCCTATAATTCACCCCTCCACTTT.

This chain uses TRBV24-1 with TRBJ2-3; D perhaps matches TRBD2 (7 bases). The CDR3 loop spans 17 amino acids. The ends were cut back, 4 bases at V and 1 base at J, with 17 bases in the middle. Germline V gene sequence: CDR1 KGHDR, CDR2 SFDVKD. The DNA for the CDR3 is TGTGCCACCAGTGAGCCATCGACGGGGGGCGGCACAGATACGCAGTATTTT. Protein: CATSEPSTGGGTDTQYF.